The 10 T cell receptor beta chains below come from one sample, sequenced in a study of technical replicates of blood from a few donors. Profiling relied on immunoSEQ multiplex PCR, and the TCRdb table lists in-frame clones only, not all of them. The sample contains 65,000 to 90,000 clones, 85% to 95% of which appear only once. Input material: T cells isolated from PBMCs. Every receptor here comes from a human donor in good health.

The chain uses TRBV6-6 and TRBJ2-7; D possibly corresponds to TRBD2 (6 bases). Germline V gene lookup returns CDR1 MNHNY and CDR2 SVGAGI (reference sequence). The CDR3 covers 14 residues. Trimming cost V 2 bases and J 3 bases, with 11 bases left between them. The CDR3 is CASSYGRDRYEQYF. The DNA for the CDR3 is TGTGCCAGCAGTTACGGGCGGGACCGCTACGAGCAGTACTTC.

V gene TRBV27 combines with J gene TRBJ1-2; 9 bases match TRBD1. This CDR3 region has 18 residues. V was pared by 1 base and J by 4 bases, with 13 bases of the junction left unmatched. CDR1 and CDR2 (germline): MNHEY, SMNVEV (reference sequence). The CDR3 here is CASSLFGTGKFSGYGYTF. As DNA, the CDR3 is TGTGCCAGCAGTTTATTCGGGACAGGGAAGTTTAGCGGCTATGGCTACACCTTC.

This clone was observed once. The DNA for the CDR3 is TGTGCCAGCACAGACGACAGATACTACGAGCAGTACTTC. This codes for CASTDDRYYEQYF. The chain couples TRBV7-9 to TRBJ2-7; tentatively, D is TRBD1 (5 bases). CDR3 size: 13 residues. CDR1 and CDR2 from the germline V gene are SEHNR and FQNEAQ (reference sequence). V was cut by 7 bases and J by 3 bases, with 13 bases left in between.

This rearrangement joins TRBV6-5 to TRBJ2-1; D possibly corresponds to TRBD2 (6 bases). This CDR3 has 14 residues. The germline V gene encodes CDR1 MNHEY and CDR2 SVGAGI. Trimming removed 0 bases at V and 10 bases at J, with 13 bases between. In DNA, the CDR3 is TGTGCCAGCAGTTACTCGATGGGGGGAAGAGAGCAGTTCTTC. Translation gives CASSYSMGGREQFF.

The chain recombines TRBV6-5 with TRBJ2-6; D uncertain. This CDR3 has 15 residues. Trimming stripped 6 bases from V and 0 bases from J, with 9 bases between. Looked up from germline, CDR1 is MNHEY and CDR2 is SVGAGI. CDR3 sequence: CASRYVVSGANVLTF. The CDR3 nucleotides read TGTGCCAGCAGATATGTAGTCTCTGGGGCCAACGTCCTGACTTTC.

V gene TRBV30 combines with J gene TRBJ1-1, with unresolved D. The CDR3 is 12 amino acids. Per germline, CDR1 GTSNPN and CDR2 SVGIG (reference sequence). The ends were cut back, 4 bases at V and 5 bases at J, with 11 bases in the middle. This CDR3 reads CAWMLGRTEAFF. CDR3 nucleotides: TGTGCCTGGATGCTGGGGAGGACTGAAGCTTTCTTT. The full variable domain, with the rest looked up from reference TRBV30 and TRBJ1-1, is SQTIHQWPATLVQPVGSPLSLECTVEGTSNPNLYWYRQAAGRGLQLLFYSVGIGQISSEVPQNLSASRPQDRQFILSSKKLLLSDSGFYLCAWMLGRTEAFFGQGTRLTVV.

This clone turned up a few times. The V and J genes are TRBV30 and TRBJ1-1; no definite D call. This CDR3 comprises 14 residues. V was pared by 4 bases and J by 5 bases, with 17 bases between. Germline lookup yields CDR1 GTSNPN and CDR2 SVGIG (reference sequence). As DNA, the CDR3 is TGTGCCTGGAATTCCCCCCCGGGGTGGACTGAAGCTTTCTTT. Translating it yields CAWNSPPGWTEAFF.

This clone has just one count. The chain uses TRBV10-3 and TRBJ1-5, with TRBD1 identical over 8 bases. CDR1 and CDR2 from the germline V gene are ENHRY and SYGVKD. The CDR3 contains 20 residues. The V gene end was trimmed by 5 bases and the J gene end by 1 base; junction bases not matched to a gene: 19. The CDR3 DNA reads TGTGCCATCAGTTCCCAGGCGACTCCAGGGGGCAGGGTAAGCAATCAGCCCCAGCATTTT. It is translated as CAISSQATPGGRVSNQPQHF.

The CDR3 bases are TGTGCCAGCAGTTTCGGGGTCCGAGTCACTGAAGCTTTCTTT. Protein sequence: CASSFGVRVTEAFF. The chain is built from TRBV27 and TRBJ1-1, with D uncertain. The CDR3 is made up of 14 amino acids. CDR1 is MNHEY and CDR2 is SMNVEV in the germline V gene (reference sequence). Trimming left V 3 bases short and J 4 bases short, with 12 bases between.

This clone occurred many times. The chain carries TRBV2 and TRBJ1-2; TRBD1 matches 8 bases. Per the germline V gene, CDR1 is SNHLY and CDR2 is FYNNEI. Losses at the gene ends were 6 bases for V and 7 bases for J; bases not matched to a gene: 1. This CDR3 comprises 11 residues. CDR3 in DNA: TGTGCCAGCAGGGACAGGGTTGGCTACACCTTC. Translating gives CASRDRVGYTF. Based on the CDR3 plus reference TRBV2 and TRBJ1-2, the full variable domain is EPEVTQTPSHQVTQMGQEVILRCVPISNHLYFYWYRQILGQKVEFLVSFYNNEISEKSEIFDDQFSVERPDGSNFTLKIRSTKLEDSAMYFCASRDRVGYTFGSGTRLTVV.